What follows are 10 T cell receptor beta chains derived from one specimen sequenced in a study of blood T cell repertoires in COVID-19. Clones were sequenced by immunoSEQ multiplex PCR, and TCRdb holds only the in-frame ones, with some missing. The data contain over 200,000 clones, approximately 88% of them singletons. Sequencing was performed on PBMCs or T cells enriched from blood (not recorded which). These TCRs come from a woman aged 30 to 39 who had been exposed to COVID-19.

This chain connects TRBV6-1 to TRBJ1-3; the D is unclear. The CDR3 has 14 amino acids. Germline CDR1 is MNHNS and CDR2 is SASEGT. Between the trimmed V and J ends, which lost 0 bases and 3 bases, there was a span of 6 bases. As DNA, the CDR3 is TGTGCCAGCAGTGAAGCGGCGGGTGGAAACACCATATATTTT. Translating it yields CASSEAAGGNTIYF.

The chain uses TRBV5-1 and TRBJ2-7; D may be TRBD2 (7 bases). V was shortened by 4 bases and J by 3 bases, with 17 bases between the two germline ends. The CDR3 extends over 15 amino acids. Germline CDR1 SGHRS, CDR2 YFSETQ. The CDR3 DNA is TGCGCCAGCAGCCCGGGGGCGGGAGTAGGCTACGAGCAGTACTTC. This codes for CASSPGAGVGYEQYF.

The gene calls are TRBV5-3 and TRBJ2-1; D perhaps matches TRBD2 (5 bases). TRBV5-3 is filed as an ORF, its function uncertain. The V end was cut by 4 bases, the J end by 4 bases, with 18 bases between. The CDR3 runs to 16 residues. The CDR3 nucleotides are TGTGCCAGAAGCACATACGAGAACGGGAATTACAATGAGCAGTTCTTC. This gives the protein CARSTYENGNYNEQFF.

Turning to this clone: An end of the junction differs from the germline gene, which may be a read error. The rearrangement uses TRBV11-1 and TRBJ1-2; perhaps TRBD1 as D (5 bases). CDR3 length equals 15 residues. CDR1 is SGHAT and CDR2 is FQDESV in the germline V gene (reference sequence). CDR3 DNA: TGTGCCAGCAGCCCCAGGACACCATCTAAGTATGGCTACACCTTC. Translating gives CASSPRTPSKYGYTF.

This sequence joins TRBV12-3 or TRBV12-4 and TRBJ2-5; TRBD1 might be the D (5 bases). This CDR3 region has 13 residues. Trimming removed 6 bases at V and 1 base at J, with 9 bases between. CDR3 nucleotide sequence: TGTGCCAGCAGCCTGACAGTCCAAGAGACCCAGTACTTC. Translated, it gives CASSLTVQETQYF.

The chain employs TRBV3-1 (or the pseudogene TRBV3-2) and TRBJ2-7; 9 bases are shared with TRBD2. The CDR3 spans 16 residues. Germline lookup yields CDR1 LGHDT and CDR2 YNNKEL (reference sequence). J lost 7 bases, V lost 4 bases, and 14 bases had no gene match. DNA for the CDR3: TGTGCCAGCAGCCGATGGGATTTAGCGGGAGTGGGAGAGCAGTACTTC. This translates into CASSRWDLAGVGEQYF.

This rearrangement joins TRBV2 to TRBJ2-5; weak D call: TRBD1 (5 bases). The ends were cut back, 5 bases at V and 5 bases at J, with 18 bases in the middle. Germline lookup yields CDR1 SNHLY and CDR2 FYNNEI. The CDR3 is made up of 15 amino acids. CDR3: CASSKGQGMIETQYF. In nucleotides, the CDR3 is TGTGCCAGCAGTAAGGGCCAGGGAATGATCGAGACCCAGTACTTC.

This clone was detected once. This sequence joins TRBV4-1 and TRBJ1-4; 7 positions match TRBD1. This CDR3 has 17 residues. The germline gives CDR1 MGHRA, CDR2 YSYEKL. The V and J ends lost 3 bases and 5 bases, in that order; junction bases with no gene match: 12. CDR3 loop: CASSHDPPGQRNEKLFF. The CDR3 coding sequence is TGCGCCAGCAGCCACGACCCGCCGGGACAGCGCAATGAAAAACTGTTTTTT.

This chain connects TRBV3-1 (or the pseudogene TRBV3-2) to TRBJ2-1, with TRBD2 identical over 10 bases. In germline, CDR1 is LGHDT, CDR2 YNNKEL (reference sequence). The V segment lost 3 bases and the J segment 0 bases; nucleotides outside the gene matches: 11. The CDR3 totals 19 residues. CDR3 in amino acids: CASSQEPGLAFTSYNEQFF. CDR3 nucleotides: TGTGCCAGCAGCCAGGAACCGGGACTAGCGTTTACCTCCTACAATGAGCAGTTCTTC.

This clone was counted a single time. V and J are TRBV19 and TRBJ1-5, with TRBD1 identical over 10 bases. This CDR3 comprises 16 residues. With 3 bases clipped from V and 5 bases from J, the junction kept 7 bases outside the gene matches. The germline V gene has CDR1 LNHDA and CDR2 SQIVND (reference sequence). The CDR3 loop is CASSILRTGGDQPQHF. Written as DNA, the CDR3 is TGTGCCAGTAGTATCCTACGGACAGGGGGGGATCAGCCCCAGCATTTT.